One T cell receptor beta chain is described in this entry. The TCR beta repertoire was assessed by survey-level immunoSEQ sequencing. The assay was immunoSEQ multiplex PCR, and TCRdb's table has in-frame clones only and misses some. The repertoire holds about 50,000 clones, with over 85% as singletons. This clonotype was sampled from a middle-aged man with rheumatoid arthritis. What was sequenced was PBMCs.

The CDR3: CASSRDSHNEQFF. The CDR3 region has the DNA TGTGCCAGCAGCCGGGACTCTCACAATGAGCAGTTCTTC. This sequence joins TRBV7-3 and TRBJ2-1, with D tentatively TRBD2 (6 bases). Germline values: CDR1 SGHTA, CDR2 FQGTGA. The length of the CDR3 is 13 residues. Trimming stripped 5 bases from V and 5 bases from J, with 10 bases between.